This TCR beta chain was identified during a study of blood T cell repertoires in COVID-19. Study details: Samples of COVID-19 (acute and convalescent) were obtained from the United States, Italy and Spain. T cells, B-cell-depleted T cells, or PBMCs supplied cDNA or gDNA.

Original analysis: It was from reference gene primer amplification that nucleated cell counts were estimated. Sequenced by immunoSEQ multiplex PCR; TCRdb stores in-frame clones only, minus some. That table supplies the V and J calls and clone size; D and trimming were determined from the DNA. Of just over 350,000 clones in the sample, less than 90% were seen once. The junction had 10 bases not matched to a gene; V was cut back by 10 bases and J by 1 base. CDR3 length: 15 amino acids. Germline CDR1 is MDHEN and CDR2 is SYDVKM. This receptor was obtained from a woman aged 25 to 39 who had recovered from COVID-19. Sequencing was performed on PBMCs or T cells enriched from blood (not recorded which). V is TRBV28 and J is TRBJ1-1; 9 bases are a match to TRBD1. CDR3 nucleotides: TGTGCCACAACCCGGGACAGGGTCCAGAACACTGAAGCTTTCTTT. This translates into CATTRDRVQNTEAFF.